This T cell receptor (beta chain) was retrieved from a study of blood T cell repertoires in COVID-19. Study details: Researchers got acute and convalescent COVID-19 samples from the United States, Italy and Spain.

Germline loops: CDR1 KGHSH, CDR2 LQKENI. V dropped 3 bases and J dropped 6; count of bases not matched to a gene: 2. CDR3 size: 13 residues. In the original workflow: Amplification from reference gene primers served as the basis for estimated nucleated cell counts. The table came from immunoSEQ multiplex PCR; TCRdb's copy has only in-frame clones and leaves some out. The V and J calls and clone size were taken over from that table, and D and trimming were inferred from the DNA. Here the sample spans tens of thousands of clones, 88% being singletons. Specimen: peripheral blood. The receptor was isolated from a man aged 65 to 79 with acute or convalescent COVID-19. The chain links TRBV18 to TRBJ2-7, with 10 bases lining up with TRBD1. The CDR3 region is CASSPDRGVEQYF. The CDR3 DNA is TGTGCCAGCTCACCGGACAGGGGGGTCGAGCAGTACTTC.